This T cell receptor (beta chain) is drawn from a study of identical twins. With 8 bases clipped from V and 5 bases from J, the junction kept 11 bases outside the gene matches. The length of the CDR3 is 14 residues. TCRdb reanalysed the 5' RACE reads using MiXCR and keeps one entry per CDR3 protein. The profile shows around 690,000 distinct CDR3 sequences, over 20% of them singletons. In addition, the sample was reused for a study of T cells expressing NK-cell markers.

Material: PBMCs. This clonotype originated in a woman younger than 35 in good health. V is TRBV12-3 or TRBV12-4 and J is TRBJ1-1; TRBD1 matches at 7 bases. The chain's CDR3 is CASRYRQGYTEAFF. The CDR3 DNA follows: TGTGCCAGCCGCTACAGACAGGGTTATACTGAAGCTTTCTTT.